The 24 T cell receptor beta chains reported below all come from one sample, sequenced in a study of response to subunit inactivated influenza vaccine. One entry per CDR3 protein results from TCRdb running MiXCR on the RT-PCR reads. The sample contains some 500,000 distinct CDR3 sequences, 13% of which appear only once. Sequencing used PBMCs from blood, obtained more than 35 days after vaccination. Receptors originate from a man in his forties or fifties who received an inactivated influenza vaccine.

This clonotype was detected only a few times. The chain links TRBV29-1 to TRBJ2-7; TRBD1 matches at 7 bases. V shed 6 bases and J 1 base; nucleotides not matched to a gene: 6. Germline assignment: CDR1 SQVTM and CDR2 ANQGSEA. The CDR3 extends over 13 amino acids. CDR3 sequence: CSVKDRPSYEQYF. The CDR3 DNA reads TGCAGCGTGAAGGACAGGCCTTCCTACGAGCAGTACTTC.

The sample holds a few counts of this clonotype. J is TRBJ1-1 and V is TRBV5-1; TRBD1 matches at 8 bases. Trimming at V came to 2 bases and at J to 2 bases, leaving 5 bases not matched to a gene. Per the germline V gene, CDR1 is SGHRS and CDR2 is YFSETQ. The length of the CDR3 is 15 residues. DNA for the CDR3: TGCGCCAGCAGCTTTCAGGACAGGGACAACACTGAAGCTTTCTTT. Its translation is CASSFQDRDNTEAFF. Complete variable domain (other parts from reference TRBV5-1 and TRBJ1-1): KAGVTQTPRYLIKTRGQQVTLSCSPISGHRSVSWYQQTPGQGLQFLFEYFSETQRNKGNFPGRFSGRQFSNSRSEMNVSTLELGDSALYLCASSFQDRDNTEAFFGQGTRLTVV.

At least ten counts were recorded for this clonotype. The genes are TRBV12-3 or TRBV12-4 and TRBJ1-5; D is uncertain. The V end was cut by 5 bases, the J end by 4 bases, with 12 bases between. The CDR3 is 14 residues long. CDR3: CASSPRLANQPQHF. The CDR3, as DNA: TGTGCCAGCAGTCCACGGCTAGCAAATCAGCCCCAGCATTTT.

This clonotype was seen a handful of times. The chain links TRBV6-1 to TRBJ1-2, with 7 bases aligning to TRBD1. With 7 bases clipped from V and 7 bases from J, the junction kept 9 bases outside the gene matches. The germline CDR1 and CDR2 sequences are MNHNS and SASEGT. This CDR3 has 13 residues. CDR3 coding DNA: TGTGCCAGCAATAAACAGGGGACTGGTGGCTACACCTTC. Its protein is CASNKQGTGGYTF.

This clonotype was picked up many times. The gene calls are TRBV7-9 and TRBJ1-1; D not resolved. The V end lost 5 bases, the J end lost 0 bases, and 19 bases lay between the germline ends. Germline values: CDR1 SEHNR, CDR2 FQNEAQ (reference sequence). The CDR3 sequence is 17 residues long. The CDR3 DNA sequence: TGTGCCAGCAGCCCACGTTCCCTAACTGAAGTGAACACTGAAGCTTTCTTT. It yields the protein CASSPRSLTEVNTEAFF. Based on the CDR3 plus reference TRBV7-9 and TRBJ1-1, the full variable domain is DTGVSQNPRHKITKRGQNVTFRCDPISEHNRLYWYRQTLGQGPEFLTYFQNEAQLEKSRLLSDRFSAERPKGSFSTLEIQRTEQGDSAMYLCASSPRSLTEVNTEAFFGQGTRLTVV.

In its sample, this clonotype was seen many times. This rearrangement joins TRBV10-3 to TRBJ1-2; possibly TRBD1 for D (5 bases). The V and J ends lost 5 bases and 8 bases respectively, with 18 bases between them. The CDR3 has 14 residues. In germline, CDR1 is ENHRY, CDR2 SYGVKD. CDR3 amino acids: CAISLWDGKEGYTF. The CDR3 bases are TGTGCCATCAGTCTCTGGGACGGGAAAGAGGGCTACACCTTC.

This clonotype was seen more than once but under ten times. The chain uses TRBV10-3 and TRBJ2-3, with TRBD2 matching 10 bases. CDR1 ENHRY and CDR2 SYGVKD come from the germline V gene. V shed 7 bases and J 4 bases; nucleotides not matched to a gene: 11. The CDR3 is 16 amino acids. The CDR3 here is CAITPSGGLSSDTQYF. DNA for the CDR3: TGTGCCATCACGCCTAGCGGGGGACTTTCGTCAGATACGCAGTATTTT.

This clonotype showed up many times. V usage is TRBV6-2 or TRBV6-3 and J usage is TRBJ2-1; TRBD1 matches at 7 bases. CDR3 size: 12 residues. The ends lost 10 bases at V and 6 bases at J; junction bases unmatched: 6. Germline values: CDR1 MNHEY, CDR2 SVGEGT. This CDR3 is CAIGQVPNEQFF. In nucleotides, the CDR3 is TGTGCCATCGGACAGGTCCCCAATGAGCAGTTCTTC.

This chain links TRBV28 with TRBJ2-5, with TRBD1 identical over 7 bases. J lost 4 bases, V lost 5 bases, and 10 bases had no gene match. CDR1 MDHEN and CDR2 SYDVKM come from the germline V gene. There are 15 residues in the CDR3. CDR3 sequence: CASSRDSFNSETQYF. The CDR3 DNA sequence: TGTGCCAGCAGTCGGGACAGCTTTAACTCAGAGACCCAGTACTTC.

On this clonotype itself: A much larger clone lies a single base off, so this may be a read error. The rearrangement uses TRBV12-3 or TRBV12-4 and TRBJ2-4, with a possible D match to TRBD1 (6 bases). V was pared by 0 bases and J by 9 bases, with 12 bases between. This CDR3 is built from 14 residues. In DNA, the CDR3 is TGTGCCAGCAGTTTAGCGAGGACCAGGGGCATTCAGTACTTC. Its translation is CASSLARTRGIQYF.

In DNA form, the CDR3 reads TGTGCCAGCACCGACAGGCTAGAGGGGACCCAGTACTTC. Translation gives CASTDRLEGTQYF. V usage is TRBV3-1 and J usage is TRBJ2-5; D is perhaps TRBD1 (6 bases). There are 13 residues in the CDR3. Per germline, CDR1 LGHDT and CDR2 YNNKEL (reference sequence). V was pared by 7 bases and J by 7 bases, with 16 bases between.

The rearrangement joins TRBV28 to TRBJ2-7; D may be TRBD1 or TRBD2 (5 bases each). Trimming shortened V by 6 bases and J by 0 bases, and 18 bases separated the two germline ends. Germline V gives CDR1 MDHEN, CDR2 SYDVKM. The CDR3 extends over 16 amino acids. The CDR3 bases are TGTGCCAGCAGCCCCCTGGGGGTGAGGAGCTCCTACGAGCAGTACTTC. Translated, it gives CASSPLGVRSSYEQYF. The full variable domain, its missing parts supplied by reference TRBV28 and TRBJ2-7, is DVKVTQSSRYLVKRTGEKVFLECVQDMDHENMFWYRQDPGLGLRLIYFSYDVKMKEKGDIPEGYSVSREKKERFSLILESASTNQTSMYLCASSPLGVRSSYEQYFGPGTRLTVT.

This clonotype was seen more than once but under ten times. The chain uses TRBV18 and TRBJ2-7, with 7 bases matching TRBD1. CDR1 and CDR2 from the germline V gene are KGHSH and LQKENI. This CDR3 is 15 amino acids long. V lost 0 bases to trimming and J lost 4 bases; unmatched junction nucleotides: 6. The CDR3 loop is CASSPPHRGSYEQYF. Written as DNA, the CDR3 is TGTGCCAGCTCACCACCGCACAGGGGTTCATACGAGCAGTACTTC.

This chain joins TRBV3-1 and TRBJ2-5; possibly TRBD2 for D (6 bases). V was pared by 0 bases and J by 3 bases, with 11 bases between. The CDR3 is 15 residues long. Germline CDR1 LGHDT, CDR2 YNNKEL (reference sequence). CDR3 in amino acids: CASSQELWGEETQYF. CDR3 sequence (DNA): TGTGCCAGCAGCCAAGAATTGTGGGGGGAAGAGACCCAGTACTTC.

This clonotype was picked up a small number of times. The J gene is TRBJ1-1, the V gene TRBV20-1, with unresolved D. CDR3 length: 14 amino acids. V dropped 5 bases and J dropped 0 bases, with 13 bases sitting between them. The germline V gene has CDR1 DFQATT and CDR2 SNEGSKA (reference sequence). The CDR3 spells CSAPQRRMNTEAFF. For the CDR3, the DNA is TGCAGTGCTCCCCAGAGACGGATGAACACTGAAGCTTTCTTT.

This chain joins TRBV12-3 or TRBV12-4 and TRBJ2-1; 8 bases line up with TRBD2. The V and J ends lost 6 bases and 6 bases, in that order; junction bases with no gene match: 4. This CDR3 is built from 13 residues. This CDR3 is CASSSTSGNEQFF. The CDR3 region has the DNA TGTGCCAGCAGCTCAACTAGCGGCAATGAGCAGTTCTTC.

The chain is built from TRBV15 and TRBJ2-6, with D hard to call. The CDR3 length is 11 residues. V gave up 5 bases and J gave up 4 bases, with 0 bases separating them. CDR1 is LNHNV, CDR2 YYDKDF, per germline (reference sequence). The CDR3 loop is CATSGANVLTF. The DNA for the CDR3 is TGTGCCACCAGCGGGGCCAACGTCCTGACTTTC.

The chain combines TRBV5-1 with TRBJ2-7; D unclear. Germline V lookup: CDR1 SGHRS, CDR2 YFSETQ. CDR3 length: 13 residues. V was trimmed by 5 bases and J by 6 bases, leaving 15 bases between them. CDR3 sequence reads: CASREAPRFEQYF. The DNA of the CDR3 is TGCGCCAGCAGAGAGGCCCCTCGCTTCGAGCAGTACTTC.

This clonotype has only a few counts. The chain has TRBV6-6 and TRBJ2-1; D is undetermined. This CDR3 region has 13 residues. The germline gives CDR1 MNHNY, CDR2 SVGAGI (reference sequence). Trimming stripped 0 bases from V and 9 bases from J, with 9 bases between. The CDR3 DNA follows: TGTGCCAGCAGTTACTCGCTCAGGAGTGAGCAGTTCTTC. Translation: CASSYSLRSEQFF.

This clonotype has a handful of counts. This chain links TRBV12-3 or TRBV12-4 with TRBJ1-2; D may be TRBD1 (5 bases). CDR3 size: 16 residues. V lost 3 bases to trimming and J lost 1 base, with 15 bases between them. CDR3 nucleotides: TGTGCCAGCAGTTTCCCGGGGCCGGAACGTAACTATGGCTACACCTTC. Translating it yields CASSFPGPERNYGYTF.

The chain joins TRBV2 to TRBJ1-1; the D is unclear. The germline V gene has CDR1 SNHLY and CDR2 FYNNEI. V lost 2 bases to trimming and J lost 5 bases, with 12 bases between them. The CDR3 consists of 14 residues. The DNA of the CDR3 is TGTGCCAGCAGTGAAAGGGTGGGAAGAACTGAAGCTTTCTTT. Protein sequence: CASSERVGRTEAFF.

Only a few counts were recorded for this clonotype. This chain uses TRBV5-1 with TRBJ2-5; D is tentatively TRBD1 or TRBD2 (5 bases each). Trimming left V 0 bases short and J 7 bases short, with 13 bases between. Germline assignment: CDR1 SGHRS and CDR2 YFSETQ. This CDR3 contains 14 residues. The CDR3 coding sequence is TGCGCCAGCAGCTTGGAGGGACCGCCAGGGACCCAGTACTTC. It yields the protein CASSLEGPPGTQYF.

This clonotype has just a few counts. The J gene is TRBJ2-7, the V gene TRBV18; 12 nucleotides align to TRBD2. The CDR3 sequence is 16 residues long. Per the germline V gene, CDR1 is KGHSH and CDR2 is LQKENI. Unmatched junction bases numbered 4, after V lost 3 bases and J lost 1 base. In DNA form, the CDR3 reads TGTGCCAGCTCACCCCTGGGACTAGCGGGTTCCTACGAGCAGTACTTC. Translation gives CASSPLGLAGSYEQYF.

This clonotype showed up just a few times. The chain carries TRBV30 and TRBJ2-7; D remains ambiguous. Per the germline V gene, CDR1 is GTSNPN and CDR2 is SVGIG (reference sequence). The CDR3 is made up of 14 amino acids. V was clipped by 2 bases and J by 4 bases, with 15 bases between them. The chain's CDR3 is CAWSLDLLVYEQYF. In nucleotides, the CDR3 is TGTGCCTGGAGTCTAGACCTACTCGTTTACGAGCAGTACTTC.